These T cell receptor beta chains were read from a single sample in a study of PD-1 blockade in mismatch repair-deficient tumors. Their target antigens are unknown. Sequencing used immunoSEQ multiplex PCR; TCRdb keeps in-frame clones, though not all of them. The repertoire holds around 14,000 clones, with about four fifths as singletons. Sequences were derived from cells cultured in vitro, sampled from a patient treated with pembrolizumab. The receptors here all came from an adult with mismatch repair-deficient cancer. Both conserved end residues are part of each CDR3. Fields, in order: clone size, V gene, D gene, J gene, CDR3 DNA, CDR3 protein. D genes are given only for firm matches. Clone size is stated in some rows and not others, as once, few, many or a class when expanded.

NA	TRBV29-1	NA	TRBJ2-5	TGCAGCGTTGGTGGGTTCGGGGAGACCCAGTACTTC	CSVGGFGETQYF
NA	TRBV6-6	NA	TRBJ2-7	TGTGCCAGCAGACACCGGGACTCCTACGAGCAGTACTTC	CASRHRDSYEQYF
NA	TRBV6-6	NA	TRBJ1-2	TGTGCCAGCAATTTCAAGGGACAAAGCTATGGCTACACCTTC	CASNFKGQSYGYTF
NA	TRBV21-1	NA	TRBJ1-4	TGTGCCAGCAGAAAGGGGTGTGGACTAACTAATGAAAAACTGTTTTTT	CASRKGCGLTNEKLFF
NA	TRBV2	TRBD1	TRBJ2-4	TGTGCCAGCAGCCCTCACCGGGACAGGGGGGATGGCATTCAGTACTTC	CASSPHRDRGDGIQYF
NA	TRBV5-5	TRBD2	TRBJ2-1	TGTGCCAGCAGTCTTCGGACTAGCGGTTCCGATGAGCAGTTCTTC	CASSLRTSGSDEQFF
NA	TRBV6-6	NA	TRBJ1-1	TGTGCCAGCACTCAGGGGATTTTTGACACTGAAGCTTTCTTT	CASTQGIFDTEAFF
NA	TRBV11-2	TRBD1	TRBJ2-7	TGTGCCAGCAGCTTAGGGGACAGCTACGAGCAGTACTTC	CASSLGDSYEQYF
few	TRBV4-1	NA	TRBJ1-1	TGCGCCAGCAGCCCGGCCCCAGCAAACACTGAAGCTTTCTTT	CASSPAPANTEAFF
few	TRBV5-4	NA	TRBJ1-1	TGTGCCAGCAGCTTCATCGGGGGCACTGAAGCTTTCTTT	CASSFIGGTEAFF
NA	TRBV10-3	TRBD1	TRBJ1-1	TGTGCCATCAGTGCGGGACAGGGGAACACTGAAGCTTTCTTT	CAISAGQGNTEAFF
NA	TRBV4-2	TRBD2	TRBJ2-3	TGTGCCAGCAGCCAAGATGGGGGACTAGCGAGGGATACGCAGTATTTT	CASSQDGGLARDTQYF
once	TRBV10-2	TRBD2	TRBJ2-7	TGCGCCAGCAGTGAGTCGGCGGGAGACTTCTACGAGCAGTACTTC	CASSESAGDFYEQYF
NA	TRBV27	NA	TRBJ1-2	TGTGCCAGCAGTTTCTACAGTTCAGCTAACTATGGCTACACCTTC	CASSFYSSANYGYTF
NA	TRBV5-1	NA	TRBJ2-1	TGCGCCAGCAGCTTTGGGGTTACCCGTCTCAATGAGCAGTTCTTC	CASSFGVTRLNEQFF